The 24 T cell receptor beta chains given below trace back to one sample, sequenced in a study of tumor-infiltrating lymphocytes in primary liver carcinoma. With a constant-region primer, TCR beta cDNA was made from 500 ng of total RNA. Library construction for TCR beta comprised three nested multiplex PCR rounds performed with slightly modified ARM-PCR. A C-beta reverse primer was combined with TRBV1-TRBV30 forward primers in the first two PCR rounds, and each round had approximately 10 cycles. TCRdb reprocessed the multiplex PCR reads with MiXCR, giving one entry per CDR3 protein. The data hold around 50,000 distinct CDR3 sequences, with 60% to 75% observed a single time. Joint extraction of RNA and DNA used roughly 19-33 mg of bulk tissue that was unsorted. Specimen: liver tumor tissue from sampling region 3. Subset defined: tumor region T3, left-lateral pole. These receptors all stem from a man aged 40-55 years with primary liver carcinoma and hepatitis B virus infection.

As regards this clonotype: An end of the junction does not agree with germline; a read error may underlie this. The chain is built from TRBV10-3 and TRBJ2-7; 7 bases match TRBD1. Germline CDR1 and CDR2: ENHRY and SYGVKD. This CDR3 comprises 14 residues. The CDR3 sequence is CAISSGTEIYELYF. CDR3 nucleotide sequence: TGTGCCATCAGTTCCGGGACAGAGATCTACGAGCTGTACTTC.

Of note for this clonotype: Germline is not matched at one junction end, which may reflect a read error. The rearrangement joins TRBV10-3 to TRBJ1-2, with 7 positions matching TRBD1. The CDR3 covers 15 residues. From germline, CDR1 is ENHRY and CDR2 SYGVKD. CDR3 nucleotides: TGTGTCATCAGCGTAAATCCGGACAGGAACTATGGCTACACCTTC. Amino acid sequence: CVISVNPDRNYGYTF.

This clonotype was seen more than once but under ten times. Because the CDR3 is missing its conserved closing phenylalanine or tryptophan, this is likely a read error. The V gene is TRBV30, the J gene TRBJ1-2; D gene uncertain. The V gene lost 8 bases and the J gene lost 2 bases, with 15 bases spanning the gap. CDR3 length: 13 residues. Germline CDR1 reads GTSNPN; CDR2 reads SVGIG (reference sequence). The CDR3 is CAGLLLENYGYTS. CDR3 in DNA: TGTGCCGGTTTGCTCTTGGAAAACTATGGCTACACCTCC.

On this clonotype itself: A clone one base away is much larger, so this may be a read error. J is TRBJ2-4 and V is TRBV6-2 or TRBV6-3; weak D call: TRBD2 (6 bases). Germline CDR1 is MNHEY and CDR2 is SVGEGT. The CDR3 is made up of 13 amino acids. Trimming took 3 bases from V and 8 from J, leaving 11 bases between them. This CDR3 reads CASSYGEADIQYF. The CDR3 nucleotides are TGTGCCAGCAGTTATGGGGAGGCGGACATTCAGTACTTC.

With regard to this clonotype: A read error is likely, as this CDR3 ends without the conserved phenylalanine or tryptophan. Because the CDR3's place on the DNA is in doubt, the DNA is left out and the CDR3 is given as listed by TCRdb. The CDR3 loop is CASSRSEQPGEMFL. The V gene is TRBV5-1, the J gene TRBJ2-2. Germline values: CDR1 SGHRS, CDR2 YFSETQ. The CDR3 numbers 14 amino acids, ends counted.

The CDR3 is CSSIAGSRELFF. The CDR3 DNA sequence: TGCAGCTCGATTGCGGGTTCCAGGGAGCTGTTTTTT. The chain employs TRBV29-1 and TRBJ2-2, with TRBD2 as a possible D gene (5 bases). CDR1 and CDR2 (germline): SQVTM, ANQGSEA. V lost 8 bases to trimming and J lost 9 bases, with 16 bases between them. The CDR3 covers 12 residues.

The V and J genes are TRBV29-1 and TRBJ1-1; 8 bases match TRBD1. Looked up from germline, CDR1 is SQVTM and CDR2 is ANQGSEA. The length of the CDR3 is 14 residues. This CDR3 is CNVEVGQGNTEAFF. The CDR3, as DNA: TGCAATGTTGAAGTAGGACAGGGCAACACTGAAGCTTTCTTT.

Regarding this clonotype: The junction departs from the called germline gene at one end, perhaps through a read error. This chain connects TRBV11-2 to TRBJ2-7; no clear D. The length of the CDR3 is 14 residues. CDR1 and CDR2 (germline): SGHAT, FQNNGV. The CDR3 protein is CASILTDIAYEQYF. The CDR3, as DNA: TGTGCCAGCATCTTAACTGACATTGCCTACGAGCAGTACTTT. Looking up the rest from reference TRBV11-2 and TRBJ2-7 gives the full variable domain: EAGVAQSPRYKIIEKRQSVAFWCNPISGHATLYWYQQILGQGPKLLIQFQNNGVVDDSQLPKDRFSAERLKGVDSTLKIQPAKLEDSAVYLCASILTDIAYEQYFGPGTRLTVT.

Remarks on this clonotype: The CDR3 ends on some other residue instead of the conserved phenylalanine or tryptophan, so this is likely a read error. The J gene is TRBJ2-3, the V gene TRBV12-3 or TRBV12-4; the match to TRBD2 covers 9 bases. V dropped 5 bases and J dropped 4; count of bases not matched to a gene: 19. This CDR3 is 19 amino acids long. CDR3 sequence: CASSQDEYSSGRSPDTQYS. The CDR3 DNA reads TGTGCCAGCAGTCAGGACGAATACTCCAGCGGGAGGTCCCCAGATACGCAGTATTCT.

Concerning this clonotype: One junction end does not reproduce the germline sequence, and a read error may be involved. This chain uses TRBV4-1 with TRBJ2-1, with a possible D match to TRBD2 (7 bases). The CDR3 loop spans 16 amino acids. Germline V gene lookup returns CDR1 MGHRA and CDR2 YSYEKL. CDR3 in amino acids: CASSYVRGGSYNEQSF. CDR3 DNA sequence: TGCGCCAGCAGCTACGTTAGGGGGGGGTCCTACAATGAGCAGTCCTTC.

As to this clonotype: Lacking the conserved final phenylalanine or tryptophan, this CDR3 likely reflects a read error. The chain joins TRBV4-1 to TRBJ2-7; D is uncertain. Germline V lookup: CDR1 MGHRA, CDR2 YSYEKL. CDR3 size: 14 residues. In DNA form, the CDR3 reads TGCGCCAGCAGACAAGCCCGACGAGGCTACGAGCAGTACATC. This translates into CASRQARRGYEQYI.

The gene calls are TRBV20-1 and TRBJ2-1; 10 bases line up with TRBD1. J was trimmed by 6 bases and V by 3 bases; bases with no gene match: 11. Germline loops: CDR1 DFQATT, CDR2 SNEGSKA (reference sequence). This CDR3 spans 16 amino acids. The CDR3 DNA reads TGCAGTGCTAGCGTGGTGGGGACAGGGGTCGGCAATGAGCAGTTCTTC. It translates to CSASVVGTGVGNEQFF.

The rearrangement uses TRBV29-1 and TRBJ2-7; 7 nucleotides line up with TRBD1. This CDR3 is 14 amino acids long. Germline CDR1 and CDR2: SQVTM and ANQGSEA. V dropped 6 bases and J dropped 6; count of bases not matched to a gene: 14. CDR3 bases: TGCAGCGTAGCCAGACAGGGCGCAACCTGCGAGCAGTACTTC. Translating it yields CSVARQGATCEQYF.

There are a few counts of this clonotype. Being one base from a much bigger clone, this may be a read error. The limits of the CDR3 on the DNA are not certain, so only TCRdb's listed CDR3 is given. The genes are TRBV6-6 and TRBJ1-2; the table's D call TRBD1 went unverified against the DNA. The CDR3 numbers 13 amino acids, ends counted. Germline lookup yields CDR1 MNHNY and CDR2 SVGAGI (reference sequence). CDR3 loop: CAISQRDSYGCTF.

A note on this clonotype: Given the absence of the conserved phenylalanine or tryptophan at the CDR3 end, a read error is likely. V is TRBV12-3 or TRBV12-4 and J is TRBJ2-1; D gene uncertain. Trimming pared 3 bases from V and 3 bases from J, leaving 6 bases between. CDR3 length: 13 residues. The CDR3 DNA follows: TGTGCCAGCAGTTTTAGACTCTACAATGAGCAGTTCTTA. Protein product: CASSFRLYNEQFL.

Of note for this clonotype: Since a much larger clone is just one base distant, this may be a read error. The V and J genes are TRBV28 and TRBJ2-3; possibly TRBD1 for D (5 bases). The CDR3 extends over 11 amino acids. Trimming took 9 bases from V and 2 from J, leaving 6 bases between them. From germline, CDR1 is MDHEN and CDR2 SYDVKM. CDR3 sequence: CARGDTDTQYF. In DNA form, the CDR3 reads TGTGCCAGAGGGGACACAGATACGCAGTATTTT.

This clonotype was seen ten or more times. The chain couples TRBV30 to TRBJ1-4; no definite D call. Trimming stripped 0 bases from V and 0 bases from J, with 8 bases between. CDR1 and CDR2 (germline): GTSNPN, SVGIG (reference sequence). The CDR3 has 15 residues. CDR3 loop: CAWSVLGSTNEKLFF. CDR3 coding DNA: TGTGCCTGGAGTGTCCTGGGTTCAACTAATGAAAAACTGTTTTTT.

Notes on this clonotype: A read error is possible here, since a much larger clone lies one base away. V and J are TRBV28 and TRBJ2-7; maybe TRBD1 (6 bases). The germline V gene encodes CDR1 MDHEN and CDR2 SYDVKM. This CDR3 region has 13 residues. The CDR3 DNA is TGTGTCAGCAGTTTTACAGGGCCCTACGAGCAGTACTTC. Amino acids: CVSSFTGPYEQYF.

This clonotype was detected once. This rearrangement joins TRBV4-2 to TRBJ2-7; 10 positions agree with TRBD2. The CDR3 has 18 residues. Per germline, CDR1 LGHNA and CDR2 YNFKEQ. DNA of the CDR3: TGTGTCAGCAGCCAAGAGGTCGCAAGCGGGAGGGTACCCTACGAGCAGTACGTC. Its translation is CVSSQEVASGRVPYEQYV.

To note about this clonotype: The junction departs from germline at one end; a sequencing error may be responsible. The chain links TRBV12-3 or TRBV12-4 to TRBJ2-3; no definite D call. There are 15 residues in the CDR3. This chain's CDR3 is CVSSLGPYSTDTQYF. CDR3 nucleotides: TGTGTCAGCAGTCTAGGCCCCTATAGCACAGATACGCAGTATTTT.

Concerning this clonotype: The junction shows a germline mismatch at one end, possibly a read error. The chain couples TRBV6-1 to TRBJ1-5; D remains unclear. Germline V lookup: CDR1 MNHNS, CDR2 SASEGT. The CDR3 contains 14 residues. The DNA of the CDR3 is TGTGACAGCAGTGTGGAGGCTAGTGTTGAACCCCAGCATTTT. Encoded protein: CDSSVEASVEPQHF.

Details on this clonotype: It may be a read error: a sequence one base away is much more abundant. This rearrangement joins TRBV20-1 to TRBJ1-5, with TRBD1 as a possible D gene (6 bases). This CDR3 has 15 amino acids. Germline values: CDR1 DFQATT, CDR2 SNEGSKA (reference sequence). The V end was cut by 5 bases, the J end by 5 bases, with 19 bases between. The CDR3 loop is CSAVQGVRADQPQHF. CDR3 DNA sequence: TGCAGTGCTGTACAGGGAGTGAGGGCGGATCAGCCCCAGCATTTT.

As concerns this clonotype: At one end the junction does not follow the germline gene, possibly because of a read error. V and J are TRBV6-6 and TRBJ2-7; 12 bases agree with TRBD2. There are 19 residues in the CDR3. Germline V lookup: CDR1 MNHNY, CDR2 SVGAGI (reference sequence). CDR3: CVSSYPIGLAGGISYERYF. The DNA of the CDR3 is TGTGTCAGCAGTTACCCGATCGGGCTAGCGGGAGGGATCAGCTACGAGCGGTACTTC.

This clonotype was seen a few times. No conserved phenylalanine or tryptophan ends this CDR3, so it is likely a read error. V is TRBV29-1 and J is TRBJ2-3, with 8 nucleotides matching TRBD2. The germline V gene encodes CDR1 SQVTM and CDR2 ANQGSEA. V lost 5 bases to trimming and J lost 0 bases; unmatched junction nucleotides: 10. This CDR3 spans 16 amino acids. The CDR3 loop reads CSVYSGKAGSTDTQYL. In DNA, the CDR3 is TGCAGCGTTTATAGCGGGAAGGCCGGTAGCACAGATACGCAGTATCTT.